This entry lists 22 T cell receptor beta chains sequenced from one sample in a study of T cells expressing NK-cell markers (dated by TCRdb to about 2020). The method behind the library was 5' RACE. For sequencing, an Illumina HiSeq 2000 was employed. Based on TCRdb reprocessing of the reads, there is one entry per CDR3 protein sequence, and DNA is missing. For this sample, the table gives roughly 380,000 distinct CDR3 sequences. The ten top clones hold around 5.2% of the sample. Material for sequencing was blood T cells: a sorted CD56 or NKG2C T cell subset, CD4+ or CD8+ T cells, or bulk PBMC T cells (not recorded which). The receptors originated from a man aged 18-75 years in good health.

This sequence joins TRBV20-1 and TRBJ2-1. The CDR3 runs 12 residues. Germline-derived CDR1 and CDR2 are DFQATT and SNEGSKA (reference sequence). CDR3 region: CSAYGSRNEQFF.

The V call is TRBV5-1, the J call TRBJ1-2; TCRdb selects TRBD1, and the lack of DNA leaves this call unchecked. The CDR3 extends over 16 amino acids. Germline CDR1 SGHRS, CDR2 YFSETQ. CDR3 residues: CASSLAPAGTGDGYTF.

The CDR3 here is CASSGRGDSLINEQFF. This chain uses TRBV9 with TRBJ2-1; TCRdb designates TRBD2, a call that cannot be tested without DNA. The germline gives CDR1 SGDLS, CDR2 YYNGEE. CDR3 size: 16 residues.

This chain joins TRBV2 and TRBJ2-3. The CDR3 extends over 13 amino acids. Germline CDR1 reads SNHLY; CDR2 reads FYNNEI. The CDR3 sequence: CASSEGASDTQYF. The variable domain in full, with the rest retrieved from reference TRBV2 and TRBJ2-3, is EPEVTQTPSHQVTQMGQEVILRCVPISNHLYFYWYRQILGQKVEFLVSFYNNEISEKSEIFDDQFSVERPDGSNFTLKIRSTKLEDSAMYFCASSEGASDTQYFGPGTRLTVL.

The chain recombines TRBV29-1 with TRBJ1-1. Germline CDR1 and CDR2: SQVTM and ANQGSEA. The CDR3 has 14 residues. CDR3 sequence: CSVERRAGNTEAFF.

The V and J genes are TRBV27 and TRBJ1-1; there is no DNA to check the TCRdb D call of TRBD1. The CDR3 sequence is 12 residues long. The germline V gene encodes CDR1 MNHEY and CDR2 SMNVEV (reference sequence). The CDR3 is CASSSGDTEAFF.

This rearrangement joins TRBV5-1 to TRBJ1-1; TCRdb picks TRBD1, but there is no DNA to check that call. This CDR3 has 14 amino acids. Germline CDR1 SGHRS, CDR2 YFSETQ. The CDR3 sequence is CASRQGIGNTEAFF. Filled out from reference TRBV5-1 and TRBJ1-1, the complete variable domain reads KAGVTQTPRYLIKTRGQQVTLSCSPISGHRSVSWYQQTPGQGLQFLFEYFSETQRNKGNFPGRFSGRQFSNSRSEMNVSTLELGDSALYLCASRQGIGNTEAFFGQGTRLTVV.

The V and J genes are TRBV15 and TRBJ2-5; TCRdb lists TRBD2, though no DNA is available to test this call. The CDR3 runs to 16 residues. In germline, CDR1 is LNHNV, CDR2 YYDKDF (reference sequence). The CDR3 here is CATSRDSGGALETQYF. Full variable domain (rest looked up from reference TRBV15 and TRBJ2-5): DAMVIQNPRYQVTQFGKPVTLSCSQTLNHNVMYWYQQKSSQAPKLLFHYYDKDFNNEADTPDNFQSRRPNTSFCFLDIRSPGLGDTAMYLCATSRDSGGALETQYFGPGTRLLVL.

CDR3: CASSFTPGTSNSPLHF. The gene calls are TRBV27 and TRBJ1-6. The germline V gene has CDR1 MNHEY and CDR2 SMNVEV (reference sequence). The CDR3 spans 16 residues.

V is TRBV29-1 and J is TRBJ2-1; the TCRdb D gene call, TRBD2, has no DNA to confirm it. This CDR3 comprises 13 residues. Germline CDR1 is SQVTM and CDR2 is ANQGSEA. Here the CDR3 reads CSVDSASLHEQFF.

The genes are TRBV13 and TRBJ2-7; TCRdb proposes TRBD1, but this gene call is untestable without DNA. The CDR3 is 14 residues long. CDR1 and CDR2 (germline): PRHDT, FYEKMQ (reference sequence). CDR3 residues: CASSGLGALDEQYF.

The V gene is TRBV6-1, the J gene TRBJ1-4. CDR3 length equals 13 residues. Germline V gene sequence: CDR1 MNHNS, CDR2 SASEGT. CDR3 sequence reads: CATRLQINEKLFF.

The CDR3 loop reads CRARQAVSYEQYF. This rearrangement joins TRBV20-1 to TRBJ2-7. Germline CDR1 reads DFQATT; CDR2 reads SNEGSKA (reference sequence). This CDR3 spans 13 amino acids.

The chain is built from TRBV12-3 or TRBV12-4 and TRBJ2-7; TCRdb's assignment of TRBD1 cannot be checked, as there is no DNA. The CDR3 is 15 residues long. The CDR3 protein is CASSRTGGTLREQYF.

The chain links TRBV28 to TRBJ2-7; checking the TCRdb D call of TRBD1 is not possible without DNA. Germline V gene sequence: CDR1 MDHEN, CDR2 SYDVKM. The CDR3 length is 14 residues. CDR3 sequence: CASPWGLTWLEQYF.

V gene TRBV27 combines with J gene TRBJ2-3. CDR1 and CDR2 from the germline V gene are MNHEY and SMNVEV (reference sequence). The CDR3 spans 17 residues. The CDR3 loop reads CASSFSRLRLASDTQYF.

The chain recombines TRBV18 with TRBJ2-3. The germline CDR1 and CDR2 sequences are KGHSH and LQKENI. The CDR3 runs 12 residues. CDR3 amino acids: CASSPLGDTQYF.

CDR3 in amino acids: CASSYSDIYEQYF. The chain carries TRBV12-3 or TRBV12-4 and TRBJ2-7; TCRdb picks TRBD1, but there is no DNA to check that call. This CDR3 has 13 residues.

V and J are TRBV29-1 and TRBJ2-1; TCRdb outputs TRBD1, but without DNA this stays unchecked. Per germline, CDR1 SQVTM and CDR2 ANQGSEA. This CDR3 has 13 residues. This CDR3 reads CSVQGGPKLEQFF.

This chain uses TRBV10-3 with TRBJ2-7; TCRdb lists TRBD2, though no DNA is available to test this call. Germline CDR1 ENHRY, CDR2 SYGVKD. The CDR3 covers 18 residues. The CDR3 loop is CAISDLARPTSGGYEQYF.

This chain connects TRBV20-1 to TRBJ1-2. The CDR3 totals 13 residues. Germline CDR1 DFQATT, CDR2 SNEGSKA (reference sequence). The CDR3 loop reads CSASNQVVDGYTF.

This chain links TRBV6-1 with TRBJ1-2; TCRdb's D call of TRBD1 is untestable without DNA. In germline, CDR1 is MNHNS, CDR2 SASEGT. The CDR3 runs to 15 residues. The CDR3 region is CASSPGQGRYYGYTF.